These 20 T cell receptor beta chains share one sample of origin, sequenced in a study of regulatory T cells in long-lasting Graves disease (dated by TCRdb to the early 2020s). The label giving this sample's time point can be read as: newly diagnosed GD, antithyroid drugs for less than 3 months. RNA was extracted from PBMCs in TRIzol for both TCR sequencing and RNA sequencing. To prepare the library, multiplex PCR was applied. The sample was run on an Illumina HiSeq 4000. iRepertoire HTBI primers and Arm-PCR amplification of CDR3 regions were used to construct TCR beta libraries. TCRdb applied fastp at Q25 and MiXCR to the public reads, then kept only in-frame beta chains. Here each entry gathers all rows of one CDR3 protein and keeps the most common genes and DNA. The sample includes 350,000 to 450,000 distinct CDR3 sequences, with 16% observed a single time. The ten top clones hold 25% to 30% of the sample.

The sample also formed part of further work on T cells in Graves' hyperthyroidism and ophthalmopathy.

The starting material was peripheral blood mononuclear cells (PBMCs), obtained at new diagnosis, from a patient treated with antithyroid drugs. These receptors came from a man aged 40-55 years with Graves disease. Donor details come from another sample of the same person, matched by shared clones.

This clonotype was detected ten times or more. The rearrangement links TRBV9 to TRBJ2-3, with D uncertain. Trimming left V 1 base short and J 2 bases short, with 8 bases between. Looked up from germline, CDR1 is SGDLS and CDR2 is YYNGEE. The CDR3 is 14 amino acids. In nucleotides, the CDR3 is TGTGCCAGCAGCGTAAGGGCTGACACAGATACGCAGTATTTT. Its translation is CASSVRADTDTQYF.

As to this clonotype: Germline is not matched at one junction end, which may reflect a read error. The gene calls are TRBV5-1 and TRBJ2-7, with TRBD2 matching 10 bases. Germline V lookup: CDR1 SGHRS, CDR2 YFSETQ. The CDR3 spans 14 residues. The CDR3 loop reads CASGLFLAGEAQYF. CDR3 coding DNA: TGCGCCAGCGGCTTGTTCCTAGCGGGGGAAGCGCAGTACTTC.

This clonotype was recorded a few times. The CDR3 loop is CASSPEGAGGQYF. DNA of the CDR3: TGTGCCAGCAGCCCGGAAGGCGCAGGGGGGCAGTATTTT. The genes are TRBV5-5 and TRBJ2-3; 7 nucleotides align to TRBD1. The CDR3 consists of 13 residues. Germline lookup yields CDR1 SGHKS and CDR2 YYEKEE (reference sequence). V trimming: 4 bases; J trimming: 11 bases; junction bases outside the gene matches: 10.

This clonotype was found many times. In nucleotides, the CDR3 is TGTGCCAGCAGCTTAGACTTGGGGTTCCACGAGCAGTACTTC. Translating it yields CASSLDLGFHEQYF. The chain employs TRBV11-2 and TRBJ2-7, with unresolved D. V was trimmed by 0 bases and J by 5 bases, leaving 11 bases between them. The CDR3 sequence is 14 residues long. The germline gives CDR1 SGHAT, CDR2 FQNNGV.

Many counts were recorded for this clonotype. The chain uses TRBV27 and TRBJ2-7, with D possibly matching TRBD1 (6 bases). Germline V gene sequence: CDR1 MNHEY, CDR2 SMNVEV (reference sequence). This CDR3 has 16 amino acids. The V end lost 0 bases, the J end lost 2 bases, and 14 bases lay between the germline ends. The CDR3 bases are TGTGCCAGCAGTTTATCCTCCGGGACATCTACCTACGAGCAGTACTTC. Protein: CASSLSSGTSTYEQYF.

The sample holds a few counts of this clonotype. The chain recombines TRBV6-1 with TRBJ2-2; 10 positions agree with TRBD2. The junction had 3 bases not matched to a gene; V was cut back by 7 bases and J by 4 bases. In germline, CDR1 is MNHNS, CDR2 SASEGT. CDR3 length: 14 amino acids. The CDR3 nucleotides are TGTGCCAGCAAACTAGCGGGGCCCACCGGGGAGCTGTTTTTT. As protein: CASKLAGPTGELFF.

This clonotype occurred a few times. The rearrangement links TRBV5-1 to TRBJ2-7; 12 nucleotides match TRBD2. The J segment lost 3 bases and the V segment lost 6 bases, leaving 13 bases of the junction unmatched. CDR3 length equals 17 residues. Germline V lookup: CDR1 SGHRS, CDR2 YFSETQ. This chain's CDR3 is CASNSRASGGASYEQYF. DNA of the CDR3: TGCGCCAGCAACTCCCGGGCTAGCGGGGGGGCTAGCTACGAGCAGTACTTC.

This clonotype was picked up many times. The CDR3 region is CSARESRGQPQHF. CDR3 DNA sequence: TGCAGTGCTAGAGAGTCCCGGGGCCAGCCCCAGCATTTT. The genes are TRBV20-1 and TRBJ1-5; D is possibly TRBD1 (5 bases). Germline V gene data show CDR1 as DFQATT and CDR2 as SNEGSKA (reference sequence). Deletions cut 0 bases from V and 7 bases from J, with 10 bases between. CDR3 size: 13 residues.

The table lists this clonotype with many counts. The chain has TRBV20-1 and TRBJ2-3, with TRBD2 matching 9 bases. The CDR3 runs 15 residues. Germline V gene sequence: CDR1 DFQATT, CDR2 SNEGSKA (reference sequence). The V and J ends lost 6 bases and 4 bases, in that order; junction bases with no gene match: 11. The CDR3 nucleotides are TGCAGTGCCATCGCGGCTAGCGGGGAACCAGATACGCAGTATTTT. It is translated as CSAIAASGEPDTQYF.

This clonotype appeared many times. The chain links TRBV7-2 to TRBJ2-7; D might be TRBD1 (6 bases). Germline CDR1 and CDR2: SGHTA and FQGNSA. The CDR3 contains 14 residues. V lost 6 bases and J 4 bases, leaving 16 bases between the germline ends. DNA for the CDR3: TGTGCCAGCAGTTTACAGGGAAGGGGGTACGAGCAGTACTTC. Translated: CASSLQGRGYEQYF. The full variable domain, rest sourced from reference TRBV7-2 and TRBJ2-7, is GAGVSQSPSNKVTEKGKDVELRCDPISGHTALYWYRQSLGQGLEFLIYFQGNSAPDKSGLPSDRFSAERTGGSVSTLTIQRTQQEDSAVYLCASSLQGRGYEQYFGPGTRLTVT.

The DNA of the CDR3 is TGTGCCAGCAGCCAAGGGGGCAGGGGGCAAGATACGCAGTATTTT. This sequence encodes CASSQGGRGQDTQYF. This chain uses TRBV3-1 with TRBJ2-3; TRBD1 aligns across 8 bases. After removal of 1 base from V and 5 bases from J, the junction contained 5 bases not matched to a gene. Germline loops: CDR1 LGHDT, CDR2 YNNKEL (reference sequence). This CDR3 contains 15 residues.

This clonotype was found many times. CDR3 amino acids: CARSPPQGTGSQETQYF. The CDR3 coding sequence is TGTGCCAGAAGCCCCCCCCAAGGGACAGGGAGTCAAGAGACCCAGTACTTC. V and J are TRBV6-2 or TRBV6-3 and TRBJ2-5; 9 bases fit TRBD1. This CDR3 is built from 17 residues. The V gene's germline CDR1 is MNHEY and CDR2 SVGEGT. V was clipped by 9 bases and J by 2 bases; unmatched bases: 16.

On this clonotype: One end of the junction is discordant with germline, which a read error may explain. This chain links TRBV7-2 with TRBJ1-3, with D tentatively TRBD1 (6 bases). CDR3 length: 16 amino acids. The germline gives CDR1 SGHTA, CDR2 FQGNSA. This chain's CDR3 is CASSLMGGGSGNAIYF. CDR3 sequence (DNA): TGTGCCAGCAGCTTAATGGGGGGCGGCTCTGGAAACGCCATATATTTT.

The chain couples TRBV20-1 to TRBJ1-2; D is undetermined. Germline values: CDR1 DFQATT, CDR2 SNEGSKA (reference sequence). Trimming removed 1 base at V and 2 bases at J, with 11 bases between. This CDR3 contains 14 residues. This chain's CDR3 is CSARVRAPNYGYTF. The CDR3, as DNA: TGCAGTGCTAGAGTACGGGCACCGAACTATGGCTACACCTTC.

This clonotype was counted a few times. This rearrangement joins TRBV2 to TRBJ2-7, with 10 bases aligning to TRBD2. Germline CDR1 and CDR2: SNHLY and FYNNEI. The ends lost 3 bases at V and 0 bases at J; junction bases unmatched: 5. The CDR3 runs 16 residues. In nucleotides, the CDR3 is TGTGCCAGCAGTGATGGGGCTAGCGGGGGCTCCTACGAGCAGTACTTC. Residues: CASSDGASGGSYEQYF.

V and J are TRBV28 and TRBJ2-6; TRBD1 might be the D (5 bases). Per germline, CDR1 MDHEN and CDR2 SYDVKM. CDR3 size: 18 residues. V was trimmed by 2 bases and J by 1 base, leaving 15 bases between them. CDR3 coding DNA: TGTGCCAGCAGTTTAGGAGTCAGGGCCCCTTCTGGGGCCAACGTCCTGACTTTC. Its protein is CASSLGVRAPSGANVLTF.

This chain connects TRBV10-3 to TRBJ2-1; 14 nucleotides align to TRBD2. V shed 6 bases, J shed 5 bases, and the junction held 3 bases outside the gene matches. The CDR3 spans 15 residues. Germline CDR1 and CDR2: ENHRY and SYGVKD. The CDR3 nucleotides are TGTGCCATCAGGACTAGCGGGGGGGCTAACAATGAGCAGTTCTTC. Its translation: CAIRTSGGANNEQFF.

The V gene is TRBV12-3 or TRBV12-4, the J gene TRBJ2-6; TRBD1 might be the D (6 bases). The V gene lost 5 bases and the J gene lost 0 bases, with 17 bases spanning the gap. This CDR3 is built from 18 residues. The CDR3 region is CASSRPGHSISGANVLTF. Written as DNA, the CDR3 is TGTGCCAGCAGTCGTCCGGGACATTCGATCTCTGGGGCCAACGTCCTGACTTTC.

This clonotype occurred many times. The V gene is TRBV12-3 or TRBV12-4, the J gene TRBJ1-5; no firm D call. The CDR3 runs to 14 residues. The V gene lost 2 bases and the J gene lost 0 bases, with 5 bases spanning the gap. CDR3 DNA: TGTGCCAGCAGTTTACAGCTTAGCAATCAGCCCCAGCATTTT. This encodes CASSLQLSNQPQHF.

The CDR3 DNA sequence: TGTGCCAGCAGCGGCCATTCGCTACGGGAGACCCAGTACTTC. This translates into CASSGHSLRETQYF. This rearrangement joins TRBV5-5 to TRBJ2-5; D is undetermined. The V gene lost 4 bases and the J gene lost 5 bases, with 15 bases spanning the gap. There are 14 residues in the CDR3. Germline CDR1 SGHKS, CDR2 YYEKEE (reference sequence).